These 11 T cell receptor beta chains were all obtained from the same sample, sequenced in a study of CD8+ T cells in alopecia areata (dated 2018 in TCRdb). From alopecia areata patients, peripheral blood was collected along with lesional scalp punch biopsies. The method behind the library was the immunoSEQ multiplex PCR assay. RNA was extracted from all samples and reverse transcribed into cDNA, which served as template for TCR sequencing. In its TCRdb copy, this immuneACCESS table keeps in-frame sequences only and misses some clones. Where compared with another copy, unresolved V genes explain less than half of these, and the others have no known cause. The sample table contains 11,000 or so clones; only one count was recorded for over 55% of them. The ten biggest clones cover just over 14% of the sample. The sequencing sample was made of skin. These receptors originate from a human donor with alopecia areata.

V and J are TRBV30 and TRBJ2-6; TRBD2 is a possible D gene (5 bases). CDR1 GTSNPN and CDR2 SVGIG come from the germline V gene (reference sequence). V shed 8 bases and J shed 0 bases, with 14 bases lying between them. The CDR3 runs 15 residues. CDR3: CALPGLSSGANVLTF. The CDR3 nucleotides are TGTGCCCTCCCCGGACTGAGCTCTGGGGCCAACGTCCTGACTTTC.

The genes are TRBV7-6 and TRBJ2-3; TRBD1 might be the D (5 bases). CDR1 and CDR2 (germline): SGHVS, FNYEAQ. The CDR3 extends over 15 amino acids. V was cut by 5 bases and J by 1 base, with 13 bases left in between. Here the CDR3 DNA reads TGTGCCAGCAGCCTCCAGGGTATGGGCACAGATACGCAGTATTTT. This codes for CASSLQGMGTDTQYF.

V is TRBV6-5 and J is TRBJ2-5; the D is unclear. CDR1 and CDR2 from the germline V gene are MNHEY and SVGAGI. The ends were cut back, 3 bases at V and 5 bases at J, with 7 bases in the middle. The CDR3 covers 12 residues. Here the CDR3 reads CASSYQRETQYF. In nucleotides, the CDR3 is TGTGCCAGCAGTTATCAAAGGGAGACCCAGTACTTC.

The CDR3 DNA follows: TGTGCCTGGGGGAACGGGGGGACCCAGTACTTC. It yields the protein CAWGNGGTQYF. The chain joins TRBV30 to TRBJ2-5; possible D gene TRBD2, 6 bases. The CDR3 length is 11 residues. Per the germline V gene, CDR1 is GTSNPN and CDR2 is SVGIG (reference sequence). V dropped 5 bases and J dropped 7 bases, with 11 bases sitting between them.

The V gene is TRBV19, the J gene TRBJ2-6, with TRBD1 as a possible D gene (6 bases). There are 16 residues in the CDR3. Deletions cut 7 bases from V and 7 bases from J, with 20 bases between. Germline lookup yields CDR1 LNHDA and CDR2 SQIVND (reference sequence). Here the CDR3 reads CASKASGQSRANVLTF. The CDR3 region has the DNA TGTGCCAGTAAAGCCTCTGGACAGTCTCGAGCCAACGTCCTGACTTTC.

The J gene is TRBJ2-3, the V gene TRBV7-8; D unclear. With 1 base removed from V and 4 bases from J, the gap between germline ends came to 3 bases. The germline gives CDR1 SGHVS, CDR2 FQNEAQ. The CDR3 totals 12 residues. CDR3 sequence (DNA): TGTGCCAGCAGCTTAGTGGCAGATACGCAGTATTTT. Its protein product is CASSLVADTQYF.

CDR3 residues: CASSVSSRAGTGNSPLHF. In DNA, the CDR3 is TGTGCCAGCAGCGTATCCTCACGCGCCGGGACAGGGAATTCACCCCTCCACTTT. This chain connects TRBV9 to TRBJ1-6, with 9 bases that match TRBD1. This CDR3 is 18 amino acids long. The junction had 12 bases not matched to a gene; V was cut back by 1 base and J by 7 bases. The germline CDR1 and CDR2 sequences are SGDLS and YYNGEE.

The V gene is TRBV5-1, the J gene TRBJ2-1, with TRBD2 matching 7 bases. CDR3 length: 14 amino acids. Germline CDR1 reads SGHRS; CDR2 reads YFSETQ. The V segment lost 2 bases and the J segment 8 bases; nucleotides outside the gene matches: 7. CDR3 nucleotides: TGCGCCAGCAGCTTCGAGACTAGCTTCGATGAGCAGTTCTTC. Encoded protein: CASSFETSFDEQFF.

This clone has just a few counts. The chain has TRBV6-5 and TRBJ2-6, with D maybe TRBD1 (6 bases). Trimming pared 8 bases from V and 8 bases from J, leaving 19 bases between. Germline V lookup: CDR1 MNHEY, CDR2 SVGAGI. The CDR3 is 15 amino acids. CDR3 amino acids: CASRTPRRGTNVLTF. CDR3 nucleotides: TGTGCCAGCCGAACCCCCCGTAGGGGGACCAACGTCCTGACTTTC.

Here the CDR3 DNA reads TGTGCCAGCACAGCCCGGGGGCGAGGAACTGAAGCTTTCTTT. Translation: CASTARGRGTEAFF. This chain uses TRBV5-5 with TRBJ1-1; D possibly corresponds to TRBD1 (6 bases). CDR1 is SGHKS, CDR2 YYEKEE, per germline (reference sequence). V was shortened by 6 bases and J by 5 bases, with 17 bases between the two germline ends. This CDR3 comprises 14 residues.

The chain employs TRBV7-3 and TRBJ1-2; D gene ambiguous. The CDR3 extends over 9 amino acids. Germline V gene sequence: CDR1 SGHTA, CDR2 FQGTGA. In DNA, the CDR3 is TGTGCAGGGCCCTATGGCTACACCTTC. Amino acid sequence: CAGPYGYTF.